Listed below are T cell receptor beta chains from one sample, sequenced in a study of glioma-infiltrating T cells after dendritic cell vaccination. Data came from immunoSEQ multiplex PCR; TCRdb stores just in-frame clones and leaves some out. This sample carries more than 95,000 clones, roughly 81% of them seen once, and the ten largest clones take less than 15%. The sample was blood, taken before dendritic cell vaccination. These receptors were collected from a human donor with glioblastoma. Each CDR3 is given with its conserved first and last residue. The D gene is left open where the match is weak. Size is stated for part of the rows, as once, few or many counts, or as a class when the clone is expanded.

J	V	size	D	DNA	CDR3
TRBJ2-7	TRBV4-1	.	TRBD1	TGCGCCAGCAGCCACCAGAGACAGGGATCCTACGAGCAGTACTTC	CASSHQRQGSYEQYF
TRBJ2-5	TRBV2	.	TRBD1	TGTGCCAGCAGTGAGCCCCGGAGAGGACAGGGTGGGGGACAAGAGACCCAGTACTTC	CASSEPRRGQGGGQETQYF
TRBJ1-2	TRBV5-8	.	.	TGTGCCAGCAGCTCCGGAGGTAGCTATGGCTACACCTTC	CASSSGGSYGYTF
TRBJ2-7	TRBV27	.	TRBD1	TGTGCCAGCAGAAACTTCGACAGGGTCCACGAGCAGTACTTC	CASRNFDRVHEQYF
TRBJ2-1	TRBV5-1	.	TRBD2	TGCGCCAGCAGCTTGAGCAGCGGGGGGGAAAATGAGCAGTTCTTC	CASSLSSGGENEQFF
TRBJ1-1	TRBV27	.	TRBD1	TGTGCCAGCAGTTCTAACAGGGGGCCCCTTGAAGCTTTCTTT	CASSSNRGPLEAFF
TRBJ2-5	TRBV5-6	.	.	TGTGCCAGCAGCCTCGCTGCGGGCGGCTCAGAGACCCAGTACTTC	CASSLAAGGSETQYF
TRBJ2-3	TRBV6-1	.	.	TGTGCCAGCTTGGAAGCGTGGCTCACAGATACGCAGTATTTT	CASLEAWLTDTQYF
TRBJ2-7	TRBV6-1	.	TRBD2	TGTGCCAGCAGGGTAACTAGCGTCGGGGCCGAGCAGTACTTC	CASRVTSVGAEQYF
TRBJ2-7	TRBV5-1	.	.	TGCGCCAGCAGCCCGGAACAGGGCCCATCCTACGAGCAGTACTTC	CASSPEQGPSYEQYF
TRBJ1-6	TRBV4-1	.	.	TGCGCCAGCAGCCAAGAGGCCAGGCCTGATAATTCACCCCTCCACTTT	CASSQEARPDNSPLHF
TRBJ1-2	TRBV5-1	.	.	TGCGCCAGCAGCCCTTCGGACAGCCTTACCTATGGCTACACCTTC	CASSPSDSLTYGYTF
TRBJ2-1	TRBV30	.	TRBD1	TGTGCCTGGAGCCAGGGGGCGCGGAATGAGCAGTTCTTC	CAWSQGARNEQFF
TRBJ2-5	TRBV5-5	.	.	TGTGCCAGCAGCTTTGGTTGGGGGCGAGAGACCCAGTACTTC	CASSFGWGRETQYF
TRBJ1-3	TRBV6-1	.	.	TGTGCCAGCAGTCCCCAGGGAAACACCATATATTTT	CASSPQGNTIYF
TRBJ1-4	TRBV5-1	once	TRBD1	TGCGCCAGCAGCGGGGGACAGGGCACGGCAACTAATGAAAAACTGTTTTTT	CASSGGQGTATNEKLFF
TRBJ1-2	TRBV29-1	.	.	TGCAGCGTTGTACGAACAGGCGGGACTATGGCTGGCTACACCTTC	CSVVRTGGTMAGYTF
TRBJ2-1	TRBV27	.	.	TGTGCCAGCAGTATCCTACAGGGTTATTACAATGAGCAGTTCTTC	CASSILQGYYNEQFF
TRBJ1-1	TRBV6-5	.	.	TGTGCCAGCAGTTACAACGCTTTAGGCGGAGCTGAAGCTTTCTTT	CASSYNALGGAEAFF
TRBJ1-2	TRBV10-2	.	.	TGCGCCAGCAGTGTCGACAGGTTCTATGGCTACACCTTC	CASSVDRFYGYTF
TRBJ2-1	TRBV6-1	.	TRBD1	TGTGCCAGCGAGGCCGGGACAGGCCACAATGAGCAGTTCTTC	CASEAGTGHNEQFF
TRBJ2-5	TRBV7-9	few	TRBD1	TGTGCCAGCAGCTTAACCCCGGACGACAGGGCAGAGACCCAGTACTTC	CASSLTPDDRAETQYF
TRBJ1-1	TRBV4-1	.	.	TGCGCCAGCAGCCCGTTGTACATGAACACTGAAGCTTTCTTT	CASSPLYMNTEAFF
TRBJ1-5	TRBV19	.	.	TGTGCCAGTAGTATTCGCGGGGTAGGGCCTCAGCCCCAGCATTTT	CASSIRGVGPQPQHF
TRBJ1-3	TRBV4-1	few	.	TGCGCCAGCAGCCCCACAGGGGGAAACACCATATATTTT	CASSPTGGNTIYF
TRBJ2-7	TRBV2	.	.	TGTGCCAGCAGTGCTCTTAGCAGGGGCGAGCAGTACTTC	CASSALSRGEQYF
TRBJ2-3	TRBV15	once	TRBD1	TGTGCCACCAGCAGACCCGACAGGGCTCCGGGCACAGATACGCAGTATTTT	CATSRPDRAPGTDTQYF
TRBJ1-6	TRBV29-1	.	.	TGCAGCGTTGAAGTAGGCAGGGAGGTTGATTCACCCCTCCACTTT	CSVEVGREVDSPLHF
TRBJ1-3	TRBV19	.	.	TGTGCCAGTAGTATTGGCAGGGCCCCGAGGGGGAGTGGAAACACCATATATTTT	CASSIGRAPRGSGNTIYF
TRBJ1-6	TRBV4-3	.	.	TGCGCCAGCAGCCAAGAGGGCCCCGGCTCCTATAATTCACCCCTCCACTTT	CASSQEGPGSYNSPLHF
TRBJ2-3	TRBV30	.	.	TGTGCCTGGAGACCCGGGGCAGGGGGGACAGATACGCAGTATTTT	CAWRPGAGGTDTQYF
TRBJ1-2	TRBV4-1	.	.	TGCGCCACCTTAGGAACCAAACAGGGCTTCAACTATGGCTACACCTTC	CATLGTKQGFNYGYTF
TRBJ1-1	TRBV9	.	.	TGTGCCAGCAGCGCTTGGGGGGGGGAGGTTACTGAAGCTTTCTTT	CASSAWGGEVTEAFF
TRBJ2-1	TRBV7-8	once	TRBD2	TGTGCCAGCAGGTCTAGCGGGGGGGACAATGAGCAGTTCTTC	CASRSSGGDNEQFF
TRBJ2-5	TRBV29-1	.	.	TGCAGCGTTGTCTCAAGGTGGGCGCCTCAAGAGACCCAGTACTTC	CSVVSRWAPQETQYF
TRBJ1-3	TRBV4-3	.	.	TGCGCCAGCAGCCAAGACACTGGAGTCCCCTCTGGAAACACCATATATTTT	CASSQDTGVPSGNTIYF
TRBJ2-7	TRBV5-6	.	TRBD2	TGTGCCAGCAGCTTAGCGGGGGGACTTCTTTCCTACGAGCAGTACTTC	CASSLAGGLLSYEQYF
TRBJ2-3	TRBV19	.	.	TGTGCCAGTAGTATAGCAAGGGGGGGCCTCTCAGATACGCAGTATTTT	CASSIARGGLSDTQYF
TRBJ1-1	TRBV29-1	.	.	TGCAGCGTTAGAGCAGACAGCATGAACACTGAAGCTTTCTTT	CSVRADSMNTEAFF
TRBJ2-3	TRBV12-5	.	.	TGTGCTAGTGGTCCTGAGGAGGGCCGCTTCACAGATACGCAGTATTTT	CASGPEEGRFTDTQYF
TRBJ2-3	TRBV10-3	.	TRBD1	TGTGCCATCAGTGACCTGGGACAGCGAGACAGCACAGATACGCAGTATTTT	CAISDLGQRDSTDTQYF
TRBJ1-1	TRBV29-1	.	.	TGCAGCGTTGAACTCATCGGGAATGAAGCTTTCTTT	CSVELIGNEAFF
TRBJ2-1	TRBV5-4	.	.	TGTGCCAGCAGCTTGGATCTAGAGACCTACAATGAGCAGTTCTTC	CASSLDLETYNEQFF
TRBJ1-4	TRBV30	once	TRBD1	TGTGCCTGGAATAGACAGGGGACTAATGAAAAACTGTTTTTT	CAWNRQGTNEKLFF
TRBJ1-1	TRBV5-1	.	.	TGCGCCAGCAGCCAGGGGACATTGAACACTGAAGCTTTCTTT	CASSQGTLNTEAFF
TRBJ1-1	TRBV27	once	.	TGTGCCAGCAGCGGTCGTCCAGGGAACACTGAAGCTTTCTTT	CASSGRPGNTEAFF
TRBJ2-7	TRBV4-1	once	TRBD1	TGCGCCAGCAGCATCGGCCAAGGGGGCATAGGGGAGCAGTACTTC	CASSIGQGGIGEQYF
TRBJ2-5	TRBV7-2	.	.	TGTGCCAGCAGCTTACCGACAGAAACCCAGTACTTC	CASSLPTETQYF
TRBJ1-4	TRBV10-3	.	.	TGTGCCATCAGTGATCGGGGGGCAGGTGGTAATGAAAAACTGTTTTTT	CAISDRGAGGNEKLFF
TRBJ1-1	TRBV19	.	TRBD1	TGTGCCAGTAGCCCGGACAGGGGAGGTGGCACTGAAGCTTTCTTT	CASSPDRGGGTEAFF
TRBJ1-1	TRBV25-1	.	TRBD1	TGTGCCAGCAGTGATCTACAGGGGCCGGGGACTGAAGCTTTCTTT	CASSDLQGPGTEAFF
TRBJ2-7	TRBV2	.	.	TGTGCCAGCCCCGGGTACCGGGTTCCCTACGAGCAGTACTTC	CASPGYRVPYEQYF
TRBJ1-2	TRBV7-9	once	.	TGTGCCAGCAGCCCCATTAGTGAGGGCTATGGCTACACCTTC	CASSPISEGYGYTF